The sequence of this T cell receptor (beta chain) was determined in a study of shared clonotypes between healthy human individuals. The donor cohort consisted entirely of Caucasian adults residing in Nashville, Tennessee. In unsorted samples, genomic DNA was obtained using roughly 99 million PBMCs. Study findings and constraints: Only blood samples were collected, and tissue repertoires likely differ.

Germline V gene sequence: CDR1 LNHNV, CDR2 YYDKDF (reference sequence). The CDR3 extends over 16 amino acids. J was trimmed by 0 bases and V by 5 bases; bases with no gene match: 7. Each unsorted PBMC replicate got 300 ng genomic DNA, roughly 30,000 genomes. The data were produced by immunoSEQ multiplex PCR, yet TCRdb's version contains in-frame clones alone and is incomplete. This table has about half a million clones, 65% to 85% appearing once. In this sample, this clone turned up once. No antigen is known for it. The sequenced sample was PBMCs. The sequence came from a woman aged 40 to 50 in good health. Some clones in this sample may be carry-over from other donors' samples. The chain couples TRBV15 to TRBJ1-5; 7 bases agree with TRBD1. In DNA, the CDR3 is TGTGCCACCAGCCCTGGACAGGCCCTTAGCAATCAGCCCCAGCATTTT. Its translation: CATSPGQALSNQPQHF.